This record covers a single T cell receptor (beta chain). Its specificity is not known. These data come from a study of blood T cells in healthy people across ages. The overall study: Per every two T cells, about one barcoded beta molecule was captured by template switching. Study findings and constraints: With age, beta diversity per million T cells declined roughly linearly, significantly by 40 to 50. It was not possible, with unsorted PBMCs, to conclusively compare naive and antigen-experienced cells. Donor CMV status, an unknown factor, possibly confounded changes in expanded clonotypes.

CDR1 is ENHRY, CDR2 SYGVKD, per germline. V lost 6 bases to trimming and J lost 7 bases, with 7 bases between them. This CDR3 spans 11 amino acids. A sample-barcoded 5' primer and a J-beta primer mix were used in a second PCR of about 7 to 12 cycles. TCRdb processed the 5' RACE reads anew with MiXCR; each CDR3 protein has one entry. Of 650,000 to 1,000,000 distinct CDR3 sequences listed, 35% to 40% were seen once; the top ten hold approximately 12%. The clonotype comes from a man in his late teens or twenties in good health. Material for sequencing was blood. The rearrangement uses TRBV10-3 and TRBJ2-1; D is uncertain. For the CDR3, the DNA is TGTGCCATCAGCCCAGCTAATGAGCAGTTCTTC. Translation: CAISPANEQFF.